These T cell receptor beta chains were read from a single sample in a study of blood T cell repertoires in COVID-19. The repertoire was sequenced with immunoSEQ multiplex PCR; TCRdb's copy has only in-frame clones and lacks some. The sample contains under 200,000 clones, roughly 88% of which appear only once. Sequenced input: peripheral blood. These TCRs come from a woman aged 55-75 years with acute or convalescent COVID-19. Each CDR3 is given with its conserved first and last residue. Fields, in order: V gene, J gene, clone size, D gene, CDR3 protein, CDR3 DNA. A D gene is named only where the DNA matches it firmly. A row's size may be missing; if present it is once, few, many or a size class.

TRBV30	TRBJ2-2	once	TRBD1	CAWSVQGADTGELFF	TGTGCCTGGAGTGTACAGGGGGCGGACACCGGGGAGCTGTTTTTT
TRBV10-1	TRBJ2-3	.	TRBD1	CASSAGQGVGTQYF	TGCGCCAGCAGTGCGGGACAGGGGGTTGGAACGCAGTATTTT
TRBV11-1	TRBJ2-2	.	.	CASSLVMGSTGELFF	TGTGCCAGCAGCTTAGTAATGGGGAGCACCGGGGAGCTGTTTTTT
TRBV19	TRBJ1-2	.	TRBD1	CASSGQGRTAYYTF	TGTGCCAGTAGCGGACAGGGGCGGACAGCTTACTACACCTTC
TRBV18	TRBJ1-5	.	.	CASSPGASNQPQHF	TGTGCCAGCTCACCAGGGGCCAGCAATCAGCCCCAGCATTTT
TRBV7-8	TRBJ1-1	few	.	CASSLSRTANTEAFF	TGTGCCAGCAGCTTAAGTCGGACAGCGAACACTGAAGCTTTCTTT
TRBV6-5	TRBJ1-2	.	.	CASRGGPTQVYTF	TGTGCCAGCAGGGGGGGACCTACCCAAGTCTACACCTTC
TRBV7-2	TRBJ1-2	.	TRBD1	CASTFGAPTGDYGYTF	TGTGCCAGCACCTTCGGCGCACCAACAGGGGACTATGGCTACACCTTC
TRBV5-5	TRBJ2-7	.	.	CASSLGRGLTYEQYF	TGTGCCAGCAGCTTGGGGCGAGGCCTGACCTACGAGCAGTACTTC
TRBV4-1	TRBJ1-5	.	TRBD1	CASSQGDREGQPQHF	TGCGCCAGCAGCCAAGGGGACAGGGAAGGTCAGCCCCAGCATTTT
TRBV7-9	TRBJ1-2	few	.	CASSRGAGGYTF	TGTGCCAGCAGCCGGGGGGCTGGGGGCTACACCTTC
TRBV24-1	TRBJ2-3	.	.	CATRAPRTDTQYF	TGTGCCACCAGGGCCCCCCGTACAGATACGCAGTATTTT
TRBV27	TRBJ1-6	.	.	CASSSRVNGSPLHF	TGTGCCAGCAGTTCCAGGGTGAATGGGTCACCCCTCCACTTT
TRBV14	TRBJ1-2	once	.	CASDILGASYTF	TGTGCCAGCGATATTTTGGGGGCAAGCTACACCTTC
TRBV29-1	TRBJ1-4	few	.	CSAFDREKLFF	TGCAGCGCCTTCGACAGGGAAAAACTGTTTTTT
TRBV5-1	TRBJ1-4	.	TRBD1	CASSSLGQGLNEKLFF	TGCGCCAGCAGCTCCCTCGGACAGGGGCTTAATGAAAAACTGTTTTTT
TRBV30	TRBJ2-7	.	TRBD2	CAWHGTSKSYEQYF	TGTGCCTGGCATGGGACTAGCAAGTCCTACGAGCAGTACTTC
TRBV11-2	TRBJ2-2	.	TRBD2	CASSPRVAGRTGELFF	TGTGCCAGCAGCCCGAGAGTAGCGGGGAGAACCGGGGAGCTGTTTTTT
TRBV19	TRBJ1-5	.	.	CAEVRGSNQPQHF	TGTGCCGAGGTGAGAGGGAGCAATCAGCCCCAGCATTTT
TRBV20-1	TRBJ1-2	.	TRBD1	CSASYPGQLNYGYTF	TGCAGTGCTAGTTATCCGGGACAGCTAAACTATGGCTACACCTTC
TRBV18	TRBJ2-3	.	TRBD2	CASSPAGEFIDTQYF	TGTGCCAGCTCACCCGCGGGGGAGTTCATTGATACGCAGTATTTT
TRBV12-3/TRBV12-4	TRBJ1-1	.	.	CASSSVGYTEAFF	TGTGCCAGCAGTTCCGTCGGGTACACTGAAGCTTTCTTT
TRBV24-1	TRBJ1-2	.	TRBD1	CATSDGTDYGYTF	TGTGCCACCAGTGATGGGACAGACTATGGCTACACCTTC
TRBV28	TRBJ2-7	.	.	CASTLDSLGDYEQYF	TGTGCCAGCACCCTGGACAGCCTTGGGGACTACGAGCAGTACTTC
TRBV6-5	TRBJ1-1	.	.	CASSPTTDNTEAFF	TGTGCCAGCAGCCCAACGACTGACAACACTGAAGCTTTCTTT
TRBV4-3	TRBJ1-2	few	.	CASSQDSAGYGYTF	TGCGCCAGCAGCCAGGACAGTGCTGGCTATGGCTACACCTTC
TRBV28	TRBJ1-6	few	TRBD1	CASSPRDRAFSPLHF	TGTGCCAGCAGTCCACGGGACAGGGCCTTTTCACCCCTCCACTTT
TRBV18	TRBJ2-3	.	TRBD2	CASSRTSSPTDTQYF	TGTGCCAGCTCACGGACTAGCAGCCCCACAGATACGCAGTATTTT
TRBV9	TRBJ1-6	.	.	CASSAPRGGYNSPLHF	TGTGCCAGCAGCGCGCCCCGGGGGGGATATAATTCACCCCTCCACTTT
TRBV18	TRBJ1-4	once	.	CASSPTLRLNEKLFF	TGTGCCAGCTCACCCACACTGCGGCTTAATGAAAAACTGTTTTTT
TRBV29-1	TRBJ1-3	.	.	CSVQGDSGNTIYF	TGCAGCGTACAGGGCGACTCTGGAAACACCATATATTTT
TRBV7-2	TRBJ2-5	.	.	CASSTRDTSTRETQYF	TGTGCCAGCAGCACCCGGGACACTAGTACGAGAGAGACCCAGTACTTC
TRBV24-1	TRBJ2-5	.	TRBD1	CATPRTGLQETQYF	TGTGCCACTCCTAGGACAGGCCTCCAAGAGACCCAGTACTTC
TRBV7-6	TRBJ1-1	.	.	CASSSLGVNTEAFF	TGTGCCAGCAGCTCCCTCGGGGTGAACACTGAAGCTTTCTTT
TRBV9	TRBJ2-3	.	TRBD1	CASSETGLLTDTQYF	TGTGCCAGCAGCGAGACAGGGTTATTGACAGATACGCAGTATTTT
TRBV19	TRBJ2-7	.	TRBD2	CASSIVLAGSYEQYF	TGTGCCAGTAGTATTGTGCTAGCGGGGAGCTACGAGCAGTACTTC
TRBV27	TRBJ2-5	.	TRBD2	CASSLNGLAGGIQETQYF	TGTGCCAGCAGTTTGAACGGACTAGCGGGGGGAATCCAAGAGACCCAGTACTTC
TRBV6-2/TRBV6-3	TRBJ1-5	few	TRBD1	CASSYSSRGVYQPQHF	TGTGCCAGCAGTTACTCGAGCAGGGGGGTTTATCAGCCCCAGCATTTT
TRBV3-1/TRBV3-2	TRBJ2-2	.	.	CASSPRVTGELFF	TGTGCCAGCAGCCCCCGTGTAACCGGGGAGCTGTTTTTT
TRBV7-2	TRBJ1-2	.	TRBD1	CASSLGGQGAYGYTF	TGTGCCAGCAGCTTAGGGGGACAGGGGGCGTATGGCTACACCTTC
TRBV10-3	TRBJ2-3	.	TRBD1	CAISGRGQANTDTQYF	TGTGCCATCAGTGGTCGGGGACAGGCAAACACAGATACGCAGTATTTT
TRBV9	TRBJ2-3	.	.	CASSRGGGPDTQYF	TGTGCCAGCAGCCGTGGGGGGGGCCCAGATACGCAGTATTTT
TRBV20-1	TRBJ2-7	.	TRBD1	CSASTGTGGPQQYF	TGCAGTGCTAGTACAGGAACAGGGGGCCCCCAGCAGTACTTC
TRBV5-1	TRBJ1-3	.	.	CASSLLSSTRNTIYF	TGCGCCAGCAGCCTTCTCAGTTCAACTAGGAACACCATATATTTT
TRBV10-3	TRBJ2-2	.	TRBD2	CAIGRGDHTGELFF	TGTGCCATCGGGCGGGGGGATCACACCGGGGAGCTGTTTTTT
TRBV27	TRBJ2-2	.	TRBD2	CASSLFAGGPNTGELFF	TGTGCCAGCAGTTTATTCGCGGGGGGGCCGAACACCGGGGAGCTGTTTTTT
TRBV9	TRBJ1-1	.	.	CASSVAGGMNTEAFF	TGTGCCAGCAGCGTAGCGGGGGGGATGAACACTGAAGCTTTCTTT
TRBV5-1	TRBJ1-4	.	TRBD1	CASSLTGGTNEKLFF	TGCGCCAGCAGTCTAACAGGGGGCACTAATGAAAAACTGTTTTTT
TRBV7-9	TRBJ2-7	.	TRBD1	CASSSTGVGEQYF	TGTGCCAGCAGCTCGACAGGGGTCGGCGAGCAGTACTTC
TRBV19	TRBJ2-1	few	.	CASSSGGHEQFF	TGTGCCAGTAGTAGCGGGGGCCATGAGCAGTTCTTC
TRBV7-2	TRBJ2-7	once	TRBD1	CASSAGQGLNVEQYF	TGTGCCAGCAGCGCCGGACAGGGCCTCAATGTCGAGCAGTACTTC
TRBV5-4	TRBJ2-2	.	.	CASSLAGNTGELFF	TGTGCCAGCAGCTTGGCAGGGAACACCGGGGAGCTGTTTTTT